These T cell receptor beta chains were read from a single sample in a study of blood T cell repertoires in COVID-19. The table came from immunoSEQ multiplex PCR; TCRdb's copy has only in-frame clones and leaves some out. The sample contains approximately 110,000 clones, about 80% of which appear only once. Specimen: peripheral blood. The origin of the receptors is a woman aged 70-85 years with acute or convalescent COVID-19. Both conserved end residues are part of each CDR3. D genes are given only for firm matches. A clone size is listed for some rows: how often the clone was seen (once, few, many), or a class if it is expanded.

d_gene	abundance	v_gene	j_gene	CDR3aa	CDR3nt
TRBD1	once	TRBV10-2	TRBJ1-3	CASSDLTGSNTIYF	TGCGCCAGCAGTGACCTGACAGGGTCTAACACCATATATTTT
-	-	TRBV5-1	TRBJ2-7	CASSPGTYEQYF	TGCGCCAGCAGCCCCGGGACCTACGAGCAGTACTTC
-	-	TRBV24-1	TRBJ1-1	CATSDSTGPSEAFF	TGTGCCACCAGTGACTCCACAGGGCCGTCTGAAGCTTTCTTT
-	-	TRBV15	TRBJ2-1	CATSTTYSGEQFF	TGTGCCACCAGCACTACATATTCGGGTGAGCAGTTCTTC
-	once	TRBV7-8	TRBJ1-2	CASSLESLQGYGYTF	TGTGCCAGCAGCTTAGAGAGCTTACAGGGCTATGGCTACACCTTC
TRBD1	-	TRBV5-1	TRBJ1-3	CASSLAPDRLRNTIYF	TGCGCCAGCAGCCTGGCCCCGGACAGGCTTAGGAACACCATATATTTT
-	-	TRBV13	TRBJ1-6	CASSSQRGMDSPLHF	TGTGCCAGCAGCTCCCAACGGGGGATGGATTCACCCCTCCACTTT
TRBD1	-	TRBV5-6	TRBJ2-3	CASSWNRGHTQYF	TGTGCCAGCAGCTGGAATAGGGGGCATACGCAGTATTTT
-	-	TRBV20-1	TRBJ1-1	CSASPLQGLFTEAFF	TGCAGTGCTAGTCCCTTACAGGGCCTCTTCACTGAAGCTTTCTTT
-	few	TRBV19	TRBJ2-1	CASSIGAGFYNEQFF	TGTGCCAGTAGTATAGGGGCGGGGTTCTACAATGAGCAGTTCTTC
-	once	TRBV5-1	TRBJ1-2	CASSRGGANYGYTF	TGCGCCAGCAGTCGAGGGGGGGCTAACTATGGCTACACCTTC
-	once	TRBV10-3	TRBJ1-2	CAIKGEANYGYTF	TGTGCCATCAAAGGGGAAGCTAACTATGGCTACACCTTC
-	-	TRBV3-1/TRBV3-2	TRBJ2-7	CASSQEAVSPEQYF	TGTGCCAGCAGCCAAGAGGCAGTTTCGCCCGAGCAGTACTTC
TRBD2	-	TRBV19	TRBJ2-1	CASSTRPGGAPNEQFF	TGTGCCAGTAGTACGCGCCCGGGGGGGGCCCCCAATGAGCAGTTCTTC
-	-	TRBV25-1	TRBJ2-3	CASRALDTQYF	TGTGCCAGCAGAGCCCTGGATACGCAGTATTTT
-	-	TRBV28	TRBJ2-7	CATWTPPSYEQYF	TGTGCCACCTGGACACCCCCTTCCTACGAGCAGTACTTC
-	-	TRBV4-1	TRBJ1-5	CASSQGIDISSPQHF	TGCGCCAGCAGCCAAGGGATCGACATCTCGTCGCCCCAGCATTTT
TRBD2	-	TRBV2	TRBJ2-1	CASSEFGLAGDEQFF	TGTGCCAGCAGTGAATTCGGACTAGCAGGGGATGAGCAGTTCTTC
TRBD2	-	TRBV7-6	TRBJ2-7	CASSLDPRTSRQYF	TGTGCCAGCAGCTTAGATCCCCGGACTAGTCGGCAGTACTTC
TRBD1	-	TRBV9	TRBJ2-7	CASSPRTGQAYYEQYF	TGTGCCAGCAGCCCGCGGACGGGACAGGCTTACTACGAGCAGTACTTC
TRBD1	-	TRBV19	TRBJ2-4	CASSIQGARIQYF	TGTGCCAGTAGTATTCAGGGGGCCCGCATTCAGTACTTC
-	-	TRBV11-2	TRBJ1-4	CASSLGKASNEKLFF	TGTGCCAGCAGCTTAGGCAAAGCCTCTAATGAAAAACTGTTTTTT
TRBD1	-	TRBV5-6	TRBJ2-2	CASSLRGGANTGELFF	TGTGCCAGCAGCTTGAGAGGGGGCGCAAACACCGGGGAGCTGTTTTTT
TRBD2	-	TRBV19	TRBJ2-1	CASSLSGGLYNEQFF	TGTGCCAGTTCCTTAAGCGGGGGCCTTTACAATGAGCAGTTCTTC
TRBD1	-	TRBV5-5	TRBJ1-1	CASSLGPPGQGSDAFF	TGTGCCAGCAGCTTGGGCCCCCCGGGACAGGGGTCCGATGCTTTCTTT
-	-	TRBV12-3/TRBV12-4	TRBJ1-6	CASSLGGGSPLHF	TGTGCCAGCAGTCTGGGTGGCGGCTCACCCCTCCACTTT
-	-	TRBV7-8	TRBJ1-5	CASSAQGIYSNQPQHF	TGTGCCAGCAGCGCGCAGGGAATCTATAGCAATCAGCCCCAGCATTTT
TRBD1	-	TRBV29-1	TRBJ2-1	CSVEDAETGRYNEQFF	TGCAGCGTTGAAGATGCTGAGACAGGGAGATACAATGAGCAGTTCTTC
TRBD1	-	TRBV15	TRBJ2-3	CATSIRQGRGDTQYF	TGTGCCACCAGCATTAGACAGGGCCGTGGAGATACGCAGTATTTT
-	-	TRBV24-1	TRBJ1-1	CATSDRGFGEAFF	TGTGCCACCAGTGATCGGGGTTTTGGTGAAGCTTTCTTT
-	-	TRBV29-1	TRBJ1-1	CSVDYNTEAFF	TGCAGCGTTGACTACAACACTGAAGCTTTCTTT
TRBD1	-	TRBV7-9	TRBJ2-2	CASSLGQVGGELFF	TGTGCCAGCAGCCTAGGACAGGTCGGCGGGGAGCTGTTTTTT
TRBD2	-	TRBV15	TRBJ2-1	CATSRDQLAGNEQFF	TGTGCCACCAGCAGAGATCAACTAGCGGGGAATGAGCAGTTCTTC
TRBD1	-	TRBV5-1	TRBJ2-3	CASSRGGATDTQYF	TGCGCCAGCAGTCGAGGGGGCGCGACAGATACGCAGTATTTT
-	once	TRBV4-3	TRBJ2-5	CASSQDLWTSEETQYF	TGCGCCAGCAGCCAAGATCTATGGACTTCAGAAGAGACCCAGTACTTC
TRBD1	few	TRBV7-9	TRBJ1-2	CASSLITGEYGYTF	TGTGCCAGCAGCTTAATAACAGGGGAATATGGCTACACCTTC
TRBD1	-	TRBV5-4	TRBJ2-5	CASSSTGLQETQYF	TGTGCCAGCAGCTCGACAGGGCTCCAAGAGACCCAGTACTTC